The 25 T cell receptor beta chains reported below all come from one sample, sequenced in a study of T cell responses to AZD1222 COVID-19 vaccine. Repertoires were generated with immunoSEQ multiplex PCR, while TCRdb's copy carries only in-frame clones and drops some. Among approximately 74,000 clones, nearly 90% were seen once, and the ten largest hold 1% to 1.5%. The specimen was peripheral blood, collected 28 days after the second AZD1222 dose. These TCRs come from an adult who received the AZD1222 COVID-19 vaccine.

The genes are TRBV19 and TRBJ2-7; the D is unclear. V lost 3 bases and J 0 bases, leaving 15 bases between the germline ends. This CDR3 has 16 amino acids. Germline-derived CDR1 and CDR2 are LNHDA and SQIVND (reference sequence). The CDR3 protein is CASSIWARESSYEQYF. CDR3 nucleotides: TGTGCCAGTAGTATCTGGGCCAGAGAAAGCTCCTACGAGCAGTACTTC.

The J gene is TRBJ2-7, the V gene TRBV7-8; no clear D. This CDR3 has 15 amino acids. Germline CDR1 SGHVS, CDR2 FQNEAQ. V was clipped by 1 base and J by 0 bases, with 10 bases between them. In nucleotides, the CDR3 is TGTGCCAGCAGCTTAGTCACGGGCAGCTCCTACGAGCAGTACTTC. Amino acid sequence: CASSLVTGSSYEQYF.

The J gene is TRBJ1-1, the V gene TRBV11-2; D ambiguous. V lost 5 bases and J lost 4, with 11 bases in between. There are 13 residues in the CDR3. From germline, CDR1 is SGHAT and CDR2 FQNNGV. The CDR3 sequence is CASSQVGGTEAFF. DNA for the CDR3: TGTGCCAGCAGCCAGGTGGGTGGCACTGAAGCTTTCTTT. Full variable domain (outside the CDR3, taken from reference TRBV11-2 and TRBJ1-1): EAGVAQSPRYKIIEKRQSVAFWCNPISGHATLYWYQQILGQGPKLLIQFQNNGVVDDSQLPKDRFSAERLKGVDSTLKIQPAKLEDSAVYLCASSQVGGTEAFFGQGTRLTVV.

This sequence joins TRBV19 and TRBJ2-5; 7 positions agree with TRBD2. Trimming at V came to 5 bases and at J to 4 bases, leaving 7 bases not matched to a gene. Germline V gene sequence: CDR1 LNHDA, CDR2 SQIVND (reference sequence). The CDR3 spans 14 residues. This CDR3 is CASSPGDYLETQYF. Written as DNA, the CDR3 is TGTGCCAGTAGTCCGGGGGACTACCTAGAGACCCAGTACTTC.

V is TRBV9 and J is TRBJ1-1; maybe TRBD1 (6 bases). Trimming cost V 3 bases and J 0 bases, with 18 bases left between them. This CDR3 is built from 17 residues. From germline, CDR1 is SGDLS and CDR2 YYNGEE. CDR3 nucleotides: TGTGCCAGCAGCGATAGTAGGGGGGGAATCATGAACACTGAAGCTTTCTTT. Amino acid sequence: CASSDSRGGIMNTEAFF.

The chain is built from TRBV7-8 and TRBJ1-5; 9 positions agree with TRBD1. The J segment lost 0 bases and the V segment lost 0 bases, leaving 9 bases of the junction unmatched. CDR1 is SGHVS, CDR2 FQNEAQ, per germline. The CDR3 sequence is 19 residues long. Written as DNA, the CDR3 is TGTGCCAGCAGCTTAGCCGTGACAGGGGGGGAATATAGCAATCAGCCCCAGCATTTT. It translates to CASSLAVTGGEYSNQPQHF.

The chain joins TRBV11-2 to TRBJ2-7; D may be TRBD1 (6 bases). The CDR3 totals 15 residues. Germline V gene sequence: CDR1 SGHAT, CDR2 FQNNGV. The ends were cut back, 6 bases at V and 2 bases at J, with 17 bases in the middle. The CDR3 loop is CASSTGQRGTYEQYF. The CDR3 bases are TGTGCCAGCAGTACCGGACAGCGAGGTACCTACGAGCAGTACTTC. Full variable domain (outside the CDR3, taken from reference TRBV11-2 and TRBJ2-7): EAGVAQSPRYKIIEKRQSVAFWCNPISGHATLYWYQQILGQGPKLLIQFQNNGVVDDSQLPKDRFSAERLKGVDSTLKIQPAKLEDSAVYLCASSTGQRGTYEQYFGPGTRLTVT.

The chain links TRBV4-1 to TRBJ1-2; 7 bases match TRBD1. After removal of 1 base from V and 4 bases from J, the junction contained 15 bases not matched to a gene. Germline assignment: CDR1 MGHRA and CDR2 YSYEKL. The CDR3 length is 18 residues. CDR3 DNA sequence: TGCGCCAGCAGCCAAGGCGATCTAACCGGGACAGAGTTCTATGGCTACACCTTC. Protein sequence: CASSQGDLTGTEFYGYTF.

V is TRBV7-3 and J is TRBJ2-3, with D hard to call. Germline V gene data show CDR1 as SGHTA and CDR2 as FQGTGA. Trimming left V 0 bases short and J 8 bases short, with 12 bases between. This CDR3 region has 14 residues. CDR3 protein: CASSLTGPGVTQYF. For the CDR3, the DNA is TGTGCCAGCAGCTTAACAGGGCCCGGTGTTACGCAGTATTTT.

The rearrangement links TRBV3-1 (or the pseudogene TRBV3-2) to TRBJ1-6; D is unclear. CDR1 and CDR2 from the germline V gene are LGHDT and YNNKEL (reference sequence). This CDR3 region has 13 residues. With 1 base removed from V and 7 bases from J, the gap between germline ends came to 5 bases. The CDR3 region is CASSQAKNSPLHF. CDR3 bases: TGTGCCAGCAGCCAAGCGAAGAATTCACCCCTCCACTTT.

The V gene is TRBV6-5, the J gene TRBJ1-1, with D unresolved. Deletions cut 5 bases from V and 11 bases from J, with 15 bases between. The CDR3 consists of 12 residues. The germline V gene encodes CDR1 MNHEY and CDR2 SVGAGI. The CDR3 here is CASSPVAGRAFF. The DNA of the CDR3 is TGTGCCAGCAGTCCCGTTGCAGGAAGGGCTTTCTTT.

Notes on this clone: Likely a read error: the CDR3 ends without its conserved phenylalanine or tryptophan. No DNA is shown, since the ends of the CDR3 on it are uncertain; the CDR3 is the one TCRdb lists. This chain joins TRBV2 and TRBJ1-2; no check of the table's D call, TRBD1, against the DNA was made. Germline V lookup: CDR1 SNHLY, CDR2 FYNNEI. The CDR3 sequence runs 13 residues, both termini included. This CDR3 reads CASSPGTGAHSTL.

This chain links TRBV25-1 with TRBJ1-4, with D perhaps TRBD1 (5 bases). The CDR3 extends over 17 amino acids. Trimming pared 6 bases from V and 5 bases from J, leaving 22 bases between. Germline V gene data show CDR1 as MGHDK and CDR2 as SYGVNS. The CDR3 nucleotides read TGTGCCAGCAGGGGGAGGGGACCCTTCGCCACAAATGAAAAACTGTTTTTT. It yields the protein CASRGRGPFATNEKLFF. The variable domain in full, completed from reference TRBV25-1 and TRBJ1-4, reads EADIYQTPRYLVIGTGKKITLECSQTMGHDKMYWYQQDPGMELHLIHYSYGVNSTEKGDLSSESTVSRIRTEHFPLTLESARPSHTSQYLCASRGRGPFATNEKLFFGSGTQLSVL.

This chain connects TRBV28 to TRBJ1-1; 7 bases are a match to TRBD1. The CDR3 has 11 amino acids. V shed 10 bases, J shed 3 bases, and the junction held 2 bases outside the gene matches. Germline CDR1 MDHEN, CDR2 SYDVKM. The DNA for the CDR3 is TGTGCCACCACAGGGGACACTGAAGCTTTCTTT. Its translation is CATTGDTEAFF.

The chain has TRBV6-5 and TRBJ1-2; the D gene is possibly TRBD1 (5 bases). Germline CDR1 MNHEY, CDR2 SVGAGI. Trimming stripped 2 bases from V and 4 bases from J, with 8 bases between. The CDR3 contains 13 residues. The CDR3 protein is CASSYNRTYGYTF. In DNA form, the CDR3 reads TGTGCCAGCAGTTACAACAGGACCTATGGCTACACCTTC.

This clone has a handful of counts. The DNA of the CDR3 is TGTGCTAGTGGTTACGACTCCCACTGGGACCTATCCTACAATGAGCAGTTCTTC. Translation: CASGYDSHWDLSYNEQFF. The chain employs TRBV12-5 and TRBJ2-1, with D tentatively TRBD1 or TRBD2 (5 bases each). V was shortened by 4 bases and J by 1 base, with 20 bases between the two germline ends. Germline V gene sequence: CDR1 LGHNT, CDR2 FRNRAP. The CDR3 consists of 18 residues.

The rearrangement links TRBV6-1 to TRBJ2-1; perhaps TRBD1 as D (5 bases). From germline, CDR1 is MNHNS and CDR2 SASEGT. V lost 2 bases and J 0 bases, leaving 11 bases between the germline ends. This CDR3 is 16 amino acids long. CDR3 DNA: TGTGCCAGCAGTGAACACCAGGGCCGCTCCTACAATGAGCAGTTCTTC. Protein sequence: CASSEHQGRSYNEQFF.

The V call is TRBV11-2, the J call TRBJ2-1, with D maybe TRBD2 (6 bases). CDR1 is SGHAT and CDR2 is FQNNGV in the germline V gene. CDR3 size: 16 residues. Trimming removed 8 bases at V and 7 bases at J, with 24 bases between. The CDR3 DNA is TGTGCCAGCCGCCCAGCGGGCGGGAAAAGATGGAATGAGCAGTTCTTC. It yields the protein CASRPAGGKRWNEQFF.

This clone came up a few times. J is TRBJ2-5 and V is TRBV5-1; 10 positions agree with TRBD2. The CDR3 length is 14 residues. From germline, CDR1 is SGHRS and CDR2 YFSETQ. J was trimmed by 3 bases and V by 5 bases; bases with no gene match: 4. The DNA of the CDR3 is TGCGCCAGCAGGGAAGGGACTAGCGAAGAGACCCAGTACTTC. This sequence encodes CASREGTSEETQYF.

This clone was recorded once. The J gene is TRBJ2-3, the V gene TRBV7-3, with 10 bases aligning to TRBD2. J lost 4 bases, V lost 5 bases, and 12 bases had no gene match. The germline gives CDR1 SGHTA, CDR2 FQGTGA. This CDR3 comprises 17 residues. CDR3 sequence: CASSPQVSGRLADTQYF. For the CDR3, the DNA is TGTGCCAGCAGCCCCCAAGTTAGCGGGAGGCTGGCAGATACGCAGTATTTT.

The chain carries TRBV7-8 and TRBJ1-2, with D possibly matching TRBD1 (5 bases). Trimming left V 2 bases short and J 4 bases short, with 11 bases between. The CDR3 consists of 14 residues. Looked up from germline, CDR1 is SGHVS and CDR2 is FQNEAQ. The CDR3 sequence is CASSLQQGSYGYTF. The CDR3, as DNA: TGTGCCAGCAGCTTACAGCAGGGCAGCTATGGCTACACCTTC.

The chain uses TRBV29-1 and TRBJ1-1; TRBD1 agrees at 9 bases. The CDR3 spans 12 residues. In germline, CDR1 is SQVTM, CDR2 ANQGSEA. Trimming at V came to 6 bases and at J to 5 bases, leaving 4 bases not matched to a gene. Here the CDR3 reads CSVRTGETEAFF. Here the CDR3 DNA reads TGCAGCGTACGGACAGGGGAGACTGAAGCTTTCTTT.

The chain links TRBV30 to TRBJ1-4; D is ambiguous. Germline-derived CDR1 and CDR2 are GTSNPN and SVGIG (reference sequence). Trimming stripped 0 bases from V and 0 bases from J, with 8 bases between. The CDR3 length is 15 residues. CDR3 loop: CAWSVSSPTNEKLFF. The CDR3 DNA reads as TGTGCCTGGAGTGTTTCGAGCCCAACTAATGAAAAACTGTTTTTT.

This clone was recorded only once. The chain employs TRBV6-5 and TRBJ1-6, with 8 bases fitting TRBD1. This CDR3 spans 14 amino acids. From germline, CDR1 is MNHEY and CDR2 SVGAGI. The J segment lost 10 bases and the V segment lost 6 bases, leaving 8 bases of the junction unmatched. CDR3 DNA: TGTGCCAGCAGCTCCGGACAGGGACGATCACCCCTCCACTTT. Protein sequence: CASSSGQGRSPLHF.

V is TRBV19 and J is TRBJ1-4, with 9 positions matching TRBD1. The CDR3 runs to 15 residues. V lost 3 bases and J lost 8; bases outside the gene matches: 7. Germline loops: CDR1 LNHDA, CDR2 SQIVND (reference sequence). For the CDR3, the DNA is TGTGCCAGTAGTATGGGGACAGGGAGGAGAGAAAAACTGTTTTTT. Its translation is CASSMGTGRREKLFF.